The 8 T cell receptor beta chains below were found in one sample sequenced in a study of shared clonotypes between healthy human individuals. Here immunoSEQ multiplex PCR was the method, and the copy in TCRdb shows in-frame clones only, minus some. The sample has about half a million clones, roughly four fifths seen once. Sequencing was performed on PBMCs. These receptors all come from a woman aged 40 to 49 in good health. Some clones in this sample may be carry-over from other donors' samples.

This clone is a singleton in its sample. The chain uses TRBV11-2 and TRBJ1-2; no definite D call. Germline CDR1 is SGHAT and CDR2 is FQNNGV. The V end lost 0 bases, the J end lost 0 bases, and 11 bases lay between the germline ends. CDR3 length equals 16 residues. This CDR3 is CASSLDSPGANYGYTF. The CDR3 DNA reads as TGTGCCAGCAGCTTAGATTCTCCCGGAGCTAACTATGGCTACACCTTC.

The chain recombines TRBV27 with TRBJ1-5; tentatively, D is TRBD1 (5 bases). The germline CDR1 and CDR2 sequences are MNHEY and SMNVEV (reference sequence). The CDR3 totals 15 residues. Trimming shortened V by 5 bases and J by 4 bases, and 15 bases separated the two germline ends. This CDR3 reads CASSPPGRGNQPQHF. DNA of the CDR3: TGTGCCAGCAGTCCACCGGGACGAGGAAATCAGCCCCAGCATTTT.

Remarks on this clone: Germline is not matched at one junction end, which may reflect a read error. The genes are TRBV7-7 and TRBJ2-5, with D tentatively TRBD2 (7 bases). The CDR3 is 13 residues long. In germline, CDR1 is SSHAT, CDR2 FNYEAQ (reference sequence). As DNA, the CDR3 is TGTGCTAGCAGCCGGGGGGCCCGAGAGACCCAGTACTTC. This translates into CASSRGARETQYF.

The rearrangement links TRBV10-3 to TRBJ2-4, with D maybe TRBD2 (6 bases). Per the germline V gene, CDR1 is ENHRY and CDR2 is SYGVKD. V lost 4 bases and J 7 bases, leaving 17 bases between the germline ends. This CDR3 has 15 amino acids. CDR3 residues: CAISGGDRTTNIQYF. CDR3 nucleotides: TGTGCCATCAGTGGGGGGGACCGGACAACGAACATTCAGTACTTC.

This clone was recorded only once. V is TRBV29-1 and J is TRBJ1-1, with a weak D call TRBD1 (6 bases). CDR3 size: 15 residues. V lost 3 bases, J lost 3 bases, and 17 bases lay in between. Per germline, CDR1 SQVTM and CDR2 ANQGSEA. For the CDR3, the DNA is TGCAGCGTTGAGAACCCGAAAGGGGGGGACACTGAAGCTTTCTTT. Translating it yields CSVENPKGGDTEAFF. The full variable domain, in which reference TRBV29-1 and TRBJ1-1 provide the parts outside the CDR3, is SAVISQKPSRDICQRGTSLTIQCQVDSQVTMMFWYRQQPGQSLTLIATANQGSEATYESGFVIDKFPISRPNLTFSTLTVSNMSPEDSSIYLCSVENPKGGDTEAFFGQGTRLTVV.

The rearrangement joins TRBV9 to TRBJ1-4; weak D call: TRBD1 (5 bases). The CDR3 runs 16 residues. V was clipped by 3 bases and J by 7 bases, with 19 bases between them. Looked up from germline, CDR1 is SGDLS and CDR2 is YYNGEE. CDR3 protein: CASSASGALGTEKLFF. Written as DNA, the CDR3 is TGTGCCAGCAGCGCTAGCGGGGCTCTTGGAACTGAAAAACTGTTTTTT.

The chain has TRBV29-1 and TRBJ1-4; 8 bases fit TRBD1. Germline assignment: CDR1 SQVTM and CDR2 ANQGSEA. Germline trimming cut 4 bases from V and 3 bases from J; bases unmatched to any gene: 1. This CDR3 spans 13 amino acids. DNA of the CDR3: TGCAGCGTTGCGGGACAGGCTAATGAAAAACTGTTTTTT. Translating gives CSVAGQANEKLFF.

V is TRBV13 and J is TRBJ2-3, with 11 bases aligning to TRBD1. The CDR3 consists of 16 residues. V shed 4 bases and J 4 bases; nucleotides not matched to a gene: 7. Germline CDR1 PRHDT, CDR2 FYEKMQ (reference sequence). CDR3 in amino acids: CASSSTGQGAADTQYF. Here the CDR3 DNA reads TGTGCCAGCAGCTCCACCGGACAGGGGGCCGCAGATACGCAGTATTTT. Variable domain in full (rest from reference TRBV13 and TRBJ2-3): AAGVIQSPRHLIKEKRETATLKCYPIPRHDTVYWYQQGPGQDPQFLISFYEKMQSDKGSIPDRFSAQQFSDYHSELNMSSLELGDSALYFCASSSTGQGAADTQYFGPGTRLTVL.